Included here is one TCR beta chain sequence, with context. The antigen is unknown. The sample originates from a study of blood T cell dynamics during melanoma immunotherapy. Study details: Metastatic melanoma patients received first-line pembrolizumab or nivolumab plus ipilimumab. Notes on the study in general: Whether repertoire-driving clones were melanoma-specific could not be determined.

A fixed DNA input of about 0.35 ug was used per bulk PBMC sample. Clones were read by immunoSEQ multiplex PCR, and TCRdb kept only the in-frame ones, dropping some. Of under 15,000 clones in the sample, about 86% are singletons; the top ten hold less than 5.5%. Time point specified: pre-treatment baseline. Disease control meant complete response, partial response or stable disease at 12 weeks. V lost 5 bases and J lost 0, with 10 bases in between. CDR1 is SEHNR and CDR2 is FQNEAQ in the germline V gene (reference sequence). This CDR3 comprises 14 residues. This TCR derives from a human donor with melanoma. The chain recombines TRBV7-9 with TRBJ1-2; D ambiguous. This sample comprised blood, obtained from a patient treated with checkpoint blockade. CDR3 in amino acids: CASSPNPSNYGYTF. CDR3 nucleotide sequence: TGTGCCAGCAGCCCCAACCCATCTAACTATGGCTACACCTTC.